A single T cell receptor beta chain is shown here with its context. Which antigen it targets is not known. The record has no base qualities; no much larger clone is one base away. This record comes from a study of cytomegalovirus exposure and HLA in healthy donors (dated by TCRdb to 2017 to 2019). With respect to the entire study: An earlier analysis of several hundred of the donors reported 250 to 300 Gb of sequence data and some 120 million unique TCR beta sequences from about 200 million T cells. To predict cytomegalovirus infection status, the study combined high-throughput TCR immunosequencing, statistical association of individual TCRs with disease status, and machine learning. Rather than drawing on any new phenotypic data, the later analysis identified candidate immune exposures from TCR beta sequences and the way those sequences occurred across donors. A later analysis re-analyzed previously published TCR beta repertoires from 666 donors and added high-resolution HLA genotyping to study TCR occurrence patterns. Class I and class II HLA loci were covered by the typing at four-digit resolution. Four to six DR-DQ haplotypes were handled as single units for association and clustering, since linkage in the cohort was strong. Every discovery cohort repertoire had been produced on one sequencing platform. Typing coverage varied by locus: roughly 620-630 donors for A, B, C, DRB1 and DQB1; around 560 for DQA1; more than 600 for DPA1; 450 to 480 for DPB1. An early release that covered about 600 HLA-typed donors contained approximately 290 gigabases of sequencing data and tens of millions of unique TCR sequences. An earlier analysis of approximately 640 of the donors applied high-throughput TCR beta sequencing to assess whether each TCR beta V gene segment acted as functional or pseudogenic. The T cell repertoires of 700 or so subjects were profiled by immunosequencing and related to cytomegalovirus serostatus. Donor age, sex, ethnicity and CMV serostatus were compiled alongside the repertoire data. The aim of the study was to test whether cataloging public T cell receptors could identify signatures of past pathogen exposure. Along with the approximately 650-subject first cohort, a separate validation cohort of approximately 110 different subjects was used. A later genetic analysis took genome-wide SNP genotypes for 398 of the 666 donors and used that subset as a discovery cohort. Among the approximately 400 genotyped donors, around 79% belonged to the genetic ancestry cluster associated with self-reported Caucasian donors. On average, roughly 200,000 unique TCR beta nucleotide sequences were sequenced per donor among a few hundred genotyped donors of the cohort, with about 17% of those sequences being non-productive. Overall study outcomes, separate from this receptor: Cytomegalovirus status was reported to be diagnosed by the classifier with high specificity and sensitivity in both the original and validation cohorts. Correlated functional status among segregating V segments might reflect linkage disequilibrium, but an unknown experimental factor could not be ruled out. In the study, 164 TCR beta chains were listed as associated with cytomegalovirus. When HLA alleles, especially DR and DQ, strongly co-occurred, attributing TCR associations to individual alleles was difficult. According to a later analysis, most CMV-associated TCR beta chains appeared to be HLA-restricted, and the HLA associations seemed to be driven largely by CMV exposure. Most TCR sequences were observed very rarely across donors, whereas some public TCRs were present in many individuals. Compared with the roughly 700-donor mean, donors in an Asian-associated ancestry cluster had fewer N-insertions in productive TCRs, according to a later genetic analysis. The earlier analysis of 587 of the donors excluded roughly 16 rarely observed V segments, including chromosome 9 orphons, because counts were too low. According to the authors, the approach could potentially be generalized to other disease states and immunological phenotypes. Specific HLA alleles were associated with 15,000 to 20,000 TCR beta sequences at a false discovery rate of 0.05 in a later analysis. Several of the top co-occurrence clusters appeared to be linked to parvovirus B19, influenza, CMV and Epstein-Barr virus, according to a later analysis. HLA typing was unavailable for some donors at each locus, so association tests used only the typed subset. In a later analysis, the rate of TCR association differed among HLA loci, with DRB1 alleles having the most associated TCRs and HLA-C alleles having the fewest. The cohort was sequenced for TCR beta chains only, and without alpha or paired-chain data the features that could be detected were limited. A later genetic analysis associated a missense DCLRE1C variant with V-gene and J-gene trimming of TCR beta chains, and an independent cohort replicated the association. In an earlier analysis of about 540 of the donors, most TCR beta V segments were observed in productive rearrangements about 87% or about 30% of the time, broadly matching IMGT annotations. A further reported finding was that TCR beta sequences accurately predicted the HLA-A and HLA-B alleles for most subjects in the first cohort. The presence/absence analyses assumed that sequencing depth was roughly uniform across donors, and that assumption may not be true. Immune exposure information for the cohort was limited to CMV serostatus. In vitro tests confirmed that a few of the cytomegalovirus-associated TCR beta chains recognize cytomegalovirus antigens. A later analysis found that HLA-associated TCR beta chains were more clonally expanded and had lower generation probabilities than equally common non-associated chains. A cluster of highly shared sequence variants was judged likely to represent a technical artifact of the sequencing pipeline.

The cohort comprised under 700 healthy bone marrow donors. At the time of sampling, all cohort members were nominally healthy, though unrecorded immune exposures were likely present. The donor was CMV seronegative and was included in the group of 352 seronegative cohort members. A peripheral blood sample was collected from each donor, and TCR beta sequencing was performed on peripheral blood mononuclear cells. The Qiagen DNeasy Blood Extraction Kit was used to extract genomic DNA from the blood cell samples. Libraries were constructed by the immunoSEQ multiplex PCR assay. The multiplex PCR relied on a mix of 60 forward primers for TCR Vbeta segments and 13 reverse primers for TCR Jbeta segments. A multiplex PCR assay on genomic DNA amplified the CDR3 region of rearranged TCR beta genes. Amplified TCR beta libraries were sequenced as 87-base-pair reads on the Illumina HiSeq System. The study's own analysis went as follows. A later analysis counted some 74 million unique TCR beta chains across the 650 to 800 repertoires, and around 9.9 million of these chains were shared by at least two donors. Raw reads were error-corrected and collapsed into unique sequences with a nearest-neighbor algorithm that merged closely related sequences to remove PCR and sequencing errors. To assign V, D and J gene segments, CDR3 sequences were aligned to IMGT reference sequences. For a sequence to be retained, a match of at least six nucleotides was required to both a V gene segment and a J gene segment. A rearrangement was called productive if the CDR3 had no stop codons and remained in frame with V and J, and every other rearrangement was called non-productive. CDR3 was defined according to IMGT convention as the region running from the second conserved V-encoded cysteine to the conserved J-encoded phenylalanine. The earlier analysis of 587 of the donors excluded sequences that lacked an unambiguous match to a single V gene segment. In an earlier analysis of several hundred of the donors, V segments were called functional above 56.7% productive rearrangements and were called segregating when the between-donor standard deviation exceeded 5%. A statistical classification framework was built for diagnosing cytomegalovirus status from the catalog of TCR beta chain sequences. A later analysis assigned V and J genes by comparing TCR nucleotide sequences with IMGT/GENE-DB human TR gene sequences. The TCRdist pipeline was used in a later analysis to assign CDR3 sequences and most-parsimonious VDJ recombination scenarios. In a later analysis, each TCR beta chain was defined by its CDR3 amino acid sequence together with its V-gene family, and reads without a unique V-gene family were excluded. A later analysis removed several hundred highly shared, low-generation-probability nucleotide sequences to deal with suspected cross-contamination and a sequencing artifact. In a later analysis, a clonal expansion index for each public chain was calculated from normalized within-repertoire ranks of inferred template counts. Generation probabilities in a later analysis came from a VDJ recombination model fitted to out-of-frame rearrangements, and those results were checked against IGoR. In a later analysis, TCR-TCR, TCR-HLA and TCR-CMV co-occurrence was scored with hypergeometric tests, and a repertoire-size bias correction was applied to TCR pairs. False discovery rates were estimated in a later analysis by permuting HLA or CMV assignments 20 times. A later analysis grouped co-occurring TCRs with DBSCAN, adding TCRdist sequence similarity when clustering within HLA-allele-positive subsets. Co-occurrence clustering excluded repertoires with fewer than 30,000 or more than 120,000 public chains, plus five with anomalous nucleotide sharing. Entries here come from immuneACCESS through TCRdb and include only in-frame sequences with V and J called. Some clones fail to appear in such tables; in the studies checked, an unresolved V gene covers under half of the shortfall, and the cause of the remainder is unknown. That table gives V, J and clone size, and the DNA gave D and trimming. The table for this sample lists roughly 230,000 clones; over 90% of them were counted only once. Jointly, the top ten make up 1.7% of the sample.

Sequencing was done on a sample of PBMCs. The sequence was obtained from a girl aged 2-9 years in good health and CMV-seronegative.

Here is the DNA: TGTGCCAGCAGCTTAGCTCAACAGGGGGCTGTTCTACTCGGAAACACCATATATTTT. It specifies CASSLAQQGAVLLGNTIYF. The chain uses TRBV7-8 and TRBJ1-3, and TRBD1 aligns with 9 junction nucleotides. In the germline V gene, CDR1 corresponds to SGHVS and CDR2 to FQNEAQ. The CDR3 starts with the cysteine, ends with the phenylalanine, and has 19 residues. Only the CDR3 DNA stays, 57 bases, in frame from base 1. Ends trimmed: V by 0 bases, J by 4 bases; bases unmatched to a gene: 13.